Presented here are 17 T cell receptor beta chains from one specimen sequenced in a study of metastatic and nonmetastatic thyroid tumors. TCRdb ran MiXCR on the PCR reads. The sample gives around 37,000 clones, 20% to 25% of which show up once; 13% to 15% is in the top ten. Prior to thyroid surgery, none of the patients had received any treatment. The sample comprised tumor tissue. The receptor set was obtained from a female donor with papillary thyroid cancer or a benign thyroid nodule (not recorded which). Some clones in this sample may be carry-over from other donors' samples.

The chain is built from TRBV7-3 and TRBJ1-1; weak D call: TRBD1 (6 bases). Per germline, CDR1 SGHTA and CDR2 FQGTGA. The CDR3 sequence is 13 residues long. The ends were cut back, 5 bases at V and 4 bases at J, with 11 bases in the middle. The CDR3 loop is CASSNQGSTEAFF. CDR3 DNA: TGTGCCAGCAGCAATCAGGGGAGCACTGAAGCTTTCTTT.

This clone was recorded at least ten times. The chain links TRBV20-1 to TRBJ2-7; no reliable D call. CDR1 is DFQATT, CDR2 SNEGSKA, per germline (reference sequence). CDR3 length: 15 residues. Trimming pared 0 bases from V and 7 bases from J, leaving 19 bases between. The CDR3, as DNA: TGCAGTGCTAGAGATCTCGCCGTGAGCGAGGATGAGCAGTACTTC. Residues: CSARDLAVSEDEQYF.

At least ten counts were recorded for this clone. The chain couples TRBV19 to TRBJ1-5; no clear D. The V end was cut by 8 bases, the J end by 0 bases, with 11 bases between. This CDR3 region has 14 residues. Germline CDR1 LNHDA, CDR2 SQIVND (reference sequence). As DNA, the CDR3 is TGTGCCAGTCGACGGGATTATAGCAATCAGCCCCAGCATTTT. It codes for CASRRDYSNQPQHF.

This clone was recorded a few times. The chain has TRBV6-1 and TRBJ2-1, with 7 positions matching TRBD2. This CDR3 contains 14 residues. V was clipped by 8 bases and J by 0 bases; unmatched bases: 4. The V gene's germline CDR1 is MNHNS and CDR2 SASEGT. The CDR3 bases are TGTGCCAGCTGGGGGGGTAACTCCTACAATGAGCAGTTCTTC. Encoded protein: CASWGGNSYNEQFF.

This clone has a count of ten or more. The chain carries TRBV7-9 and TRBJ1-1; D remains ambiguous. The germline V and J ends were trimmed by 5 bases and 8 bases, with 15 bases remaining between them. The length of the CDR3 is 13 residues. Germline loops: CDR1 SEHNR, CDR2 FQNEAQ (reference sequence). The CDR3 here is CASSHWLALEAFF. The CDR3 DNA is TGTGCCAGCAGCCATTGGTTGGCTCTAGAAGCTTTCTTT. Combining the CDR3 with reference TRBV7-9 and TRBJ1-1 gives the whole variable domain DTGVSQNPRHKITKRGQNVTFRCDPISEHNRLYWYRQTLGQGPEFLTYFQNEAQLEKSRLLSDRFSAERPKGSFSTLEIQRTEQGDSAMYLCASSHWLALEAFFGQGTRLTVV.

As to this clone: An end of the junction differs from the germline gene, which may be a read error. This chain links TRBV6-1 with TRBJ1-1; no clear D. CDR3 size: 12 residues. CDR1 and CDR2 (germline): MNHNS, SASEGT. In DNA, the CDR3 is TGCGCCAGCATCCGGGCTAACACTGAAGCTTTCTTT. This gives the protein CASIRANTEAFF.

With regard to this clone: In this CDR3 the conserved last residue, phenylalanine or tryptophan, is missing, so a read error is likely. This rearrangement joins TRBV6-5 to TRBJ2-7; 8 nucleotides match TRBD1. The length of the CDR3 is 14 residues. The germline gives CDR1 MNHEY, CDR2 SVGAGI. This CDR3 reads CVSSGQGVYNEQYL. The CDR3 DNA reads as TGTGTCAGCAGTGGACAGGGAGTATACAACGAGCAGTACCTC.

The rearrangement joins TRBV6-5 to TRBJ1-2; 9 positions agree with TRBD1. V lost 4 bases to trimming and J lost 4 bases; unmatched junction nucleotides: 10. CDR1 is MNHEY and CDR2 is SVGAGI in the germline V gene. The CDR3 has 16 amino acids. In DNA, the CDR3 is TGTGCCAGCAGTTTTGGCGGGACAGGGAACCTCTATGGCTACACCTTC. This codes for CASSFGGTGNLYGYTF.

This clone occurred many times. The chain joins TRBV12-3 or TRBV12-4 to TRBJ2-3; 9 bases align to TRBD2. The length of the CDR3 is 18 residues. The V and J ends lost 3 bases and 2 bases, in that order; junction bases with no gene match: 12. The CDR3 DNA is TGTGCCAGCAGTTTGGGGACTAGCATGTTGGGCATCACAGATACGCAGTATTTT. This codes for CASSLGTSMLGITDTQYF.

This clone came up a few times. V gene TRBV15 combines with J gene TRBJ2-5; the D is unclear. The germline V gene encodes CDR1 LNHNV and CDR2 YYDKDF (reference sequence). V was cut by 4 bases and J by 4 bases, with 4 bases left in between. The CDR3 spans 11 residues. The CDR3 bases are TGTGCCACCAGCACGAGAGAGACCCAGTACTTC. Protein sequence: CATSTRETQYF.

This clone showed up just a few times. The CDR3 DNA reads as TGTGCCAGCAGCAAGGACAGGGCAGCCACCGGGGAGCTGTTTTTT. Its translation is CASSKDRAATGELFF. The chain is built from TRBV27 and TRBJ2-2, with 8 bases fitting TRBD1. Germline trimming cut 6 bases from V and 4 bases from J; bases unmatched to any gene: 7. CDR3 length: 15 amino acids. CDR1 is MNHEY, CDR2 SMNVEV, per germline (reference sequence).

The table lists this clone with many counts. The chain carries TRBV3-1 and TRBJ2-3, with D perhaps given as TRBD1 or TRBD2 (5 bases each). V was trimmed by 1 base and J by 5 bases, leaving 16 bases between them. Germline loops: CDR1 LGHDT, CDR2 YNNKEL (reference sequence). The CDR3 is made up of 16 amino acids. The CDR3 DNA sequence: TGTGCCAGCAGCCAAGTTCTCGGCAGGGACGTAGATACGCAGTATTTT. Its translation: CASSQVLGRDVDTQYF.

This clone appeared many times. This could be a read error, since a much larger clone is one nucleotide away. The CDR3 nucleotides read TGTGCCTGGGGTGTACCCCCAGTCGGAAACACCATATATTTT. As protein: CAWGVPPVGNTIYF. This chain connects TRBV30 to TRBJ1-3; no firm D call. CDR1 GTSNPN and CDR2 SVGIG come from the germline V gene (reference sequence). The CDR3 sequence is 14 residues long.

The rearrangement links TRBV24-1 to TRBJ2-1; D possibly corresponds to TRBD1 (5 bases). The CDR3 extends over 15 amino acids. V lost 1 base, J lost 6 bases, and 12 bases lay in between. In germline, CDR1 is KGHDR, CDR2 SFDVKD. The CDR3: CATSDFGLRGNEQFF. CDR3 DNA sequence: TGTGCCACCAGTGATTTCGGGCTAAGGGGCAATGAGCAGTTCTTC.

The chain is built from TRBV19 and TRBJ1-1, with no clear D. CDR1 is LNHDA and CDR2 is SQIVND in the germline V gene (reference sequence). V lost 0 bases and J 5 bases, leaving 7 bases between the germline ends. The CDR3 sequence is 13 residues long. The CDR3: CASSIDRVTEAFF. For the CDR3, the DNA is TGTGCCAGTAGTATAGATCGGGTTACTGAAGCTTTCTTT.

The chain links TRBV27 to TRBJ2-7; D is possibly TRBD2 (6 bases). Germline values: CDR1 MNHEY, CDR2 SMNVEV (reference sequence). This CDR3 is built from 13 residues. V was shortened by 6 bases and J by 4 bases, with 13 bases between the two germline ends. CDR3 sequence: CASRRYGGYEQYF. CDR3 nucleotides: TGTGCCAGCAGGAGATACGGGGGATACGAGCAGTACTTC.

This rearrangement joins TRBV12-5 to TRBJ1-2; no definite D call. The germline gives CDR1 LGHNT, CDR2 FRNRAP. The CDR3 spans 12 residues. V was pared by 1 base and J by 8 bases, with 8 bases between. Here the CDR3 DNA reads TGTGCTAGTGGTTTGGACATCGGCGGCTACACCTTC. Translation gives CASGLDIGGYTF.